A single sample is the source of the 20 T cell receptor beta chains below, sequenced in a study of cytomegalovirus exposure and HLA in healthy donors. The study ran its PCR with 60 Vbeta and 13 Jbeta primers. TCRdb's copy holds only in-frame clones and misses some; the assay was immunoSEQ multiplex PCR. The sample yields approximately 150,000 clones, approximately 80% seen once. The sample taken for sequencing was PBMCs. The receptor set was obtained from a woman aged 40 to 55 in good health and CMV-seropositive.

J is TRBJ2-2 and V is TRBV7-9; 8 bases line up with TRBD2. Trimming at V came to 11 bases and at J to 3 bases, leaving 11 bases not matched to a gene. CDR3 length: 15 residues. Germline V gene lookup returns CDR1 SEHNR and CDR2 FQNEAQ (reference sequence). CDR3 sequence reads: CASPREGLDTGELFF. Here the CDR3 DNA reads TGTGCCTCCCCTCGGGAGGGCCTCGACACCGGGGAGCTGTTTTTT.

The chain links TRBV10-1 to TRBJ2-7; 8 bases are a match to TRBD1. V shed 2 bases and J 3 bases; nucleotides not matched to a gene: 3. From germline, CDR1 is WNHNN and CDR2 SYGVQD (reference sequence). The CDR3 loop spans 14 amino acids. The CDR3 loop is CASSEGTGHYEQYF. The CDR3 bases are TGCGCCAGCAGTGAGGGGACAGGTCACTACGAGCAGTACTTC.

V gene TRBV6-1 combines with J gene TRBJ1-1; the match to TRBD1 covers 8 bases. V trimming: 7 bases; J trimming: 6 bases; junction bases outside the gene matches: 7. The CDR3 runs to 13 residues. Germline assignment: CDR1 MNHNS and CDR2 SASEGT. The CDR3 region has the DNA TGTGCCAGCACCTTCGGGACAGGTCCTGAAGCTTTCTTT. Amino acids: CASTFGTGPEAFF.

CDR3 bases: TGTGCCAGCAGCGGGAGGACTAGTCTTGGGGAGCAGTACTTC. Residues: CASSGRTSLGEQYF. V and J are TRBV7-9 and TRBJ2-7; 7 nucleotides line up with TRBD2. Germline CDR1 SEHNR, CDR2 FQNEAQ (reference sequence). The CDR3 totals 14 residues. V dropped 5 bases and J dropped 7; count of bases not matched to a gene: 11. Full variable domain (rest looked up from reference TRBV7-9 and TRBJ2-7): DTGVSQNPRHKITKRGQNVTFRCDPISEHNRLYWYRQTLGQGPEFLTYFQNEAQLEKSRLLSDRFSAERPKGSFSTLEIQRTEQGDSAMYLCASSGRTSLGEQYFGPGTRLTVT.

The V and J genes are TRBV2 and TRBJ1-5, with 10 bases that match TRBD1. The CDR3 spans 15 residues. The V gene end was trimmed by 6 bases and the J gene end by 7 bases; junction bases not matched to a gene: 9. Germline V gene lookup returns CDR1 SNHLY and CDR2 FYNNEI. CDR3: CASSAGQGNRQPQHF. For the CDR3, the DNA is TGTGCCAGCAGCGCGGGACAGGGGAACAGACAGCCCCAGCATTTT.

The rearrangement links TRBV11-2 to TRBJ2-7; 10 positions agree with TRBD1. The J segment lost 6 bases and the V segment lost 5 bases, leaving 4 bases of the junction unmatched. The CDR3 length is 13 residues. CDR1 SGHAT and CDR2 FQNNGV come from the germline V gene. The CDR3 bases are TGTGCCAGCAGCGGACAGGGGGTGGGCGAGCAGTACTTC. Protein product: CASSGQGVGEQYF. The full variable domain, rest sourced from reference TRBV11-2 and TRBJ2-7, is EAGVAQSPRYKIIEKRQSVAFWCNPISGHATLYWYQQILGQGPKLLIQFQNNGVVDDSQLPKDRFSAERLKGVDSTLKIQPAKLEDSAVYLCASSGQGVGEQYFGPGTRLTVT.

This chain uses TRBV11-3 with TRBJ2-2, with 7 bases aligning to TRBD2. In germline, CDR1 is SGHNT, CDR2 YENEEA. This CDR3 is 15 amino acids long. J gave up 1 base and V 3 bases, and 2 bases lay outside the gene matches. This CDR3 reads CASSFGLGNTGELFF. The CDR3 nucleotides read TGTGCCAGCAGCTTCGGACTAGGGAACACCGGGGAGCTGTTTTTT.

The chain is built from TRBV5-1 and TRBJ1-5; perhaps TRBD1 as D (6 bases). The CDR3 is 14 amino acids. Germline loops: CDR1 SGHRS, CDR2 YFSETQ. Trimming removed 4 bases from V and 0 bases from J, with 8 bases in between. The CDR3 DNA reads TGCGCCAGCAGCCTGGACAGTAGCAATCAGCCCCAGCATTTT. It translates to CASSLDSSNQPQHF.

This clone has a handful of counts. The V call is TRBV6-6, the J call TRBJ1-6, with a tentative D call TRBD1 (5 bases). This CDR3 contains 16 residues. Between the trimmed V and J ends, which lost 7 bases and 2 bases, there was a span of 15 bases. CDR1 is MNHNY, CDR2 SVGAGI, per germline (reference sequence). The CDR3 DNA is TGTGCCAGCATTCTCAAGACAGTTACCTATAATTCACCCCTCCACTTT. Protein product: CASILKTVTYNSPLHF.

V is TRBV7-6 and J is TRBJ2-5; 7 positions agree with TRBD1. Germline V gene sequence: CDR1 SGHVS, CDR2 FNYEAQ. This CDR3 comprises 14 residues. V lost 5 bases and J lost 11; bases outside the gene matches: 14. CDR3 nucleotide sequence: TGTGCCAGCAGCACCGGGACAGCGTCCGCCGCGCAGTACTTC. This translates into CASSTGTASAAQYF.

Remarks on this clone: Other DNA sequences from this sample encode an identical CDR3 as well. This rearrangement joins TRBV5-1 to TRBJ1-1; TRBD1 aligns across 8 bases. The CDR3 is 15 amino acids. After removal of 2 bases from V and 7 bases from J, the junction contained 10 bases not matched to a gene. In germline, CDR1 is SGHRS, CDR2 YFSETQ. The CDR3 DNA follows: TGCGCCAGCAGCTTAGAGGTTGCAGGGGGCGTTGAAGCTTTCTTT. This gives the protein CASSLEVAGGVEAFF.

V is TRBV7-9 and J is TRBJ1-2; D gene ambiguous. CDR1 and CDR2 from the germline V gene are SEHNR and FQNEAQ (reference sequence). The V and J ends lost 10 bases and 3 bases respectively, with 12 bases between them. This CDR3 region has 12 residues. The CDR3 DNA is TGTGCCATAGACACGGGGTACTATGGCTACACCTTC. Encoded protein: CAIDTGYYGYTF.

The CDR3, as DNA: TGTGCCAGCTCAACGGCGCGGGAAATGAACACTGAAGCTTTCTTT. This gives the protein CASSTAREMNTEAFF. This rearrangement joins TRBV25-1 to TRBJ1-1; no firm D call. The CDR3 is 15 residues long. Deletions cut 8 bases from V and 0 bases from J, with 16 bases between. The germline gives CDR1 MGHDK, CDR2 SYGVNS.

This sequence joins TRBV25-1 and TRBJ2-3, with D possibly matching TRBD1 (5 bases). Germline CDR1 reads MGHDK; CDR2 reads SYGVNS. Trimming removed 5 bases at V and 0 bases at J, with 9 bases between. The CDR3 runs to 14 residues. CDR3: CASSRPGSTDTQYF. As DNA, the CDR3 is TGTGCCAGCAGTCGGCCAGGGAGCACAGATACGCAGTATTTT.

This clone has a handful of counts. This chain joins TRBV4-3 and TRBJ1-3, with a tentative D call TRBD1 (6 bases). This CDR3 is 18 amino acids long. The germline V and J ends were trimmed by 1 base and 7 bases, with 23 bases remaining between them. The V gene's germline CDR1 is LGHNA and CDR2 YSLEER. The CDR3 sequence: CASSQGSPNSEGQNTIYF. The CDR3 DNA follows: TGCGCCAGCAGCCAAGGATCCCCCAACAGTGAAGGACAGAACACCATATATTTT.

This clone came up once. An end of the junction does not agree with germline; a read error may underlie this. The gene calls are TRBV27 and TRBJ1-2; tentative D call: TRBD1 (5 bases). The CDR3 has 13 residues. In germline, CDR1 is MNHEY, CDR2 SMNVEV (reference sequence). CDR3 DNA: TGTGCCAGCAGTAATACCCCACAGGCGCCCGGTATATTC. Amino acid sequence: CASSNTPQAPGIF.

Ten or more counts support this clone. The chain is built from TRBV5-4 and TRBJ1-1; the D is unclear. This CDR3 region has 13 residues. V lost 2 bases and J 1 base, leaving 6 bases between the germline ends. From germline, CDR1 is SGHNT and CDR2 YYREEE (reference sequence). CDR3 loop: CASSFEGNTEAFF. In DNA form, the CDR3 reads TGTGCCAGCAGCTTTGAGGGGAACACTGAAGCTTTCTTT.

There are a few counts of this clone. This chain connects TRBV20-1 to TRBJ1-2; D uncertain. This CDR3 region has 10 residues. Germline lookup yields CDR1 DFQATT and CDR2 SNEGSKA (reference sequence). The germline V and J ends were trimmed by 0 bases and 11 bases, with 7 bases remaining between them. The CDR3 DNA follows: TGCAGTGCTAGAGATGAGGGATACACCTTC. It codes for CSARDEGYTF.

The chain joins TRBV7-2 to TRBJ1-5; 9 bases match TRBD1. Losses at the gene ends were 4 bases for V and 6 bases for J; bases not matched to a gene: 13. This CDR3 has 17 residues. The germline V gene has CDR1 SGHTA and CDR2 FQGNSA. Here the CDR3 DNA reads TGTGCCAGCAGCTCGTCTGTCACAGGGGGCCGAAGTCAGCCCCAGCATTTT. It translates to CASSSSVTGGRSQPQHF.

The CDR3 DNA is TGTGCCAGCAGTTACGGACAGAATCAGCCCCAGCATTTT. Translating it yields CASSYGQNQPQHF. The rearrangement links TRBV6-5 to TRBJ1-5; perhaps TRBD1 as D (6 bases). The CDR3 is 13 residues long. Germline V CDR1 and CDR2: MNHEY, SVGAGI. Trimming cost V 2 bases and J 4 bases, with 6 bases left between them.